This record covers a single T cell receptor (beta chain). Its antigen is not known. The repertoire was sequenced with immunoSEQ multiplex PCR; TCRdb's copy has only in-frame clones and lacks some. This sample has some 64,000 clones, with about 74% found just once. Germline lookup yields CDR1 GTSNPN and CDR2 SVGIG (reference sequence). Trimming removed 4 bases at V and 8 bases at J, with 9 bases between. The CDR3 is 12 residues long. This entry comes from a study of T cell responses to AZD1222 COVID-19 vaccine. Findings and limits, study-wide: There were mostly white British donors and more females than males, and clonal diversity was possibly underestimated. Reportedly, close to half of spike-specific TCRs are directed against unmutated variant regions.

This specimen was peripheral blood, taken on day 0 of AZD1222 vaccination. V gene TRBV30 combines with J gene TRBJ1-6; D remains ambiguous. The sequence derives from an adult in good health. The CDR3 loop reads CAWKSTDSPLHF. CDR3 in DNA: TGTGCCTGGAAATCGACGGATTCACCCCTCCACTTT.